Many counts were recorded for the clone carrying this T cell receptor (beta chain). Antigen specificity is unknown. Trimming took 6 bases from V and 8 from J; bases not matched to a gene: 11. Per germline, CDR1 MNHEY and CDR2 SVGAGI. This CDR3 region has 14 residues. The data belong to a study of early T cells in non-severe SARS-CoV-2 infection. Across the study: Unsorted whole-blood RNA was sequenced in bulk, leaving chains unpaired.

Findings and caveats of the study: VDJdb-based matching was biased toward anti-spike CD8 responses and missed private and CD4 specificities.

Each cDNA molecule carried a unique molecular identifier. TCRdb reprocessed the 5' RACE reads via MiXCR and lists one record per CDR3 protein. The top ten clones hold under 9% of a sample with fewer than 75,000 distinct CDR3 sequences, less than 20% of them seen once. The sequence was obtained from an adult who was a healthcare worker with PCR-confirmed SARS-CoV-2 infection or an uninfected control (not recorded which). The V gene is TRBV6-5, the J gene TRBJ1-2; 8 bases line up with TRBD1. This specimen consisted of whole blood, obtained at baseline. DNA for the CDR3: TGTGCCAGCAGGCAGGGACAGGCGGCAAAGGGCTACACCTTC. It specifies CASRQGQAAKGYTF.